This T cell receptor (beta chain) is from a study of cytomegalovirus exposure and HLA in healthy donors listed by TCRdb under 2017. Study-wide context: According to a later analysis, the 120 or so validation repertoires were produced on the same platform as the 700 or so repertoires of the first cohort. The study aimed to test whether cataloging public T cell receptors could reveal signatures of past pathogen exposure. In addition to the first cohort of around 670 subjects, a separate validation cohort of approximately 120 different subjects was used. To predict cytomegalovirus infection status, the study brought together high-throughput TCR immunosequencing, statistical association of individual TCRs with disease status, and machine learning. Study-level results and caveats: All 120 or so repertoires were used to score co-occurrence in the validation cohort in a later analysis, because that analysis had no HLA typing for the cohort. The authors suggested that the approach could potentially be extended to other disease states and immunological phenotypes. The classifier was reported to diagnose cytomegalovirus status with high specificity and sensitivity in both the original and validation cohorts. The study listed 164 TCR beta chains as associated with cytomegalovirus. In a later analysis, TCRs clustered in the first cohort were found to also tend to co-occur in the 130 or so validation repertoires, with approximately 95% of cluster scores above 0. Three of the identified cytomegalovirus-associated TCR beta chains were confirmed in vitro to be specific for cytomegalovirus antigens. Most TCR sequences were seen in very few donors, while some public TCRs were found in many individuals.

According to the germline V gene (reference sequence), CDR1 reads LNHDA and CDR2 reads SQIVND. The junction carries 9 bases between V and J, which are trimmed by 5 bases and 0 bases respectively. Reading from cysteine to phenylalanine, the CDR3 counts 14 amino acids. The entry retains the CDR3 DNA only, 42 bases that are in frame from base 1. Donors formed part of the validation cohort, which comprised some 120 subjects and was distinct from the first cohort of under 850 subjects. The library was prepared using the immunoSEQ multiplex PCR assay. The authors' analysis ran thus. To diagnose cytomegalovirus status from the catalog of TCR beta chain sequences, a statistical classification framework was built. This immuneACCESS table, as held by TCRdb, lists in-frame sequences with V and J called but not all clones. Of the missing ones, under half trace to an unresolved V gene in checked studies; the others have no known cause. The D gene and trimming were derived from the DNA, and the V and J assignments and clone size from that table. The sample table holds roughly 300,000 clones, of which over 75% were seen once. The top ten clonotypes cover over 0.7% of the sample.

For this clone: Its recognized antigen is unknown. Per-base qualities were not stored, and no clone one base away is much larger.

Sequencing was carried out using PBMCs. The sequence was obtained from a woman aged 18-29 years in good health and CMV-seronegative. The rearrangement joined TRBV19 to TRBJ2-3, with a tentative D gene TRBD1 over 6 matching bases. The DNA reads as follows: TGTGCCAGTAGTTGGGGGCCTAGCACAGATACGCAGTATTTT. Its translation is CASSWGPSTDTQYF.